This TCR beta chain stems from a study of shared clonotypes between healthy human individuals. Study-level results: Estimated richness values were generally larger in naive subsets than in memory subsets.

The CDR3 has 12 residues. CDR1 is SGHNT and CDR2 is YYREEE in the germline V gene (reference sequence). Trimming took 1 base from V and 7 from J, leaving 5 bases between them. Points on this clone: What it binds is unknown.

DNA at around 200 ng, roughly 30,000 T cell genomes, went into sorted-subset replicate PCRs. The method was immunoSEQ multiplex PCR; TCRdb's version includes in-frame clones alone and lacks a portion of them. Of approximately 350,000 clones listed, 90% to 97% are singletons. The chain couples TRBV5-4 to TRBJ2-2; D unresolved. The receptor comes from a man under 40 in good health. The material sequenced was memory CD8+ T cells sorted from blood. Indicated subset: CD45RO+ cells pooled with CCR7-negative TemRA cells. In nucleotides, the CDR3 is TGTGCCAGCAGCTTGTCTGGCGGGGAGCTGTTTTTT. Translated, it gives CASSLSGGELFF. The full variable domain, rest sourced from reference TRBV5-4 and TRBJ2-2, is ETGVTQSPTHLIKTRGQQVTLRCSSQSGHNTVSWYQQALGQGPQFIFQYYREEENGRGNFPPRFSGLQFPNYSSELNVNALELDDSALYLCASSLSGGELFFGEGSRLTVL.